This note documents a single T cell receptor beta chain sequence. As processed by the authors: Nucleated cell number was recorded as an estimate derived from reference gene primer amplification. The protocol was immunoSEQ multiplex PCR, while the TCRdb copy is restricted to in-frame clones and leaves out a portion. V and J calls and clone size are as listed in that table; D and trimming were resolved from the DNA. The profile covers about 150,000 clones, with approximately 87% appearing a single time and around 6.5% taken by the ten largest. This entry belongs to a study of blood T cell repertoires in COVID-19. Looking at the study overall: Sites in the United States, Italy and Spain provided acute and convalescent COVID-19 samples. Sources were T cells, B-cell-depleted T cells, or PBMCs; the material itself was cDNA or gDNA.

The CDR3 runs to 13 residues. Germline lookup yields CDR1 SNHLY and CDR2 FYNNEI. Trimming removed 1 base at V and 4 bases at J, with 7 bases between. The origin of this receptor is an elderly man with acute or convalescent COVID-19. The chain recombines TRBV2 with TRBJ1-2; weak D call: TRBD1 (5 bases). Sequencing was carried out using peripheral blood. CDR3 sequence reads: CASSEGQSYGYTF. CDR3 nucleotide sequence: TGTGCCAGCAGTGAAGGACAGTCCTATGGCTACACCTTC.